This passage covers 2 T cell receptor beta chains from one sample sequenced in a study of persistence of HIV-infected CD4 T cells. The libraries were made with immunoSEQ version 4 in survey mode. Produced via immunoSEQ multiplex PCR; TCRdb's table is partial and in-frame only. Found here are about 36,000 clones, 75% to 85% of them singletons; the top ten hold 0.97%. For these TCRs, the target antigens are not known. Overlapping HIV-1 Gag 15-mer peptides at 0.85 to 1 ug per peptide per mL were used. Sorted nonresponding memory CD4+ T cells were CD40L-negative, CD69-negative, CD45RO-high. The sample in question was cultured CD4+ T cells from PBMCs, obtained from a patient who received antiretroviral therapy. The source of these receptors is an adult with HIV. The donor label of this sample is uncertain.

This chain joins TRBV9 and TRBJ1-2; D call uncertain. V lost 4 bases, J lost 6 bases, and 25 bases lay in between. CDR1 and CDR2 from the germline V gene are SGDLS and YYNGEE. The CDR3 runs 17 residues. The CDR3 is CASSLRVVPGGGDGYTF. DNA for the CDR3: TGTGCCAGCAGCCTCCGAGTAGTCCCGGGAGGAGGAGATGGCTACACCTTC.

The chain has TRBV30 and TRBJ2-6; TRBD1 matches 8 bases. The CDR3 runs to 16 residues. Germline loops: CDR1 GTSNPN, CDR2 SVGIG (reference sequence). Trimming cost V 2 bases and J 4 bases; bases outside gene matches: 7. CDR3 sequence reads: CAWSPWTGTGANVLTF. Written as DNA, the CDR3 is TGTGCCTGGAGTCCCTGGACAGGGACCGGGGCCAACGTCCTGACTTTC.